These T cell receptor beta chains were read from a single sample in a study of T-cell reconstitution after alpha-beta-depleted transplantation in children. Each CDR3 protein gets one entry after TCRdb re-called the PCR reads with MiXCR. The sample lists about 7,900 distinct CDR3 sequences, approximately 16% occurring once. Material: PBMCs, mostly from graft donor cells, obtained 60 days after TCRalphabeta/CD19-depleted stem cell transplant. The receptors here all came from a girl in the first two years of life who had a stem cell transplant for combined immunodeficiency, so the T cells may come from the graft donor. The CDR3 runs from the conserved cysteine through the conserved F or W. The D gene is left open where the match is weak. Clone size appears in some rows only: once, few, many, or a class for an expanded clone.

clone size	D gene	V gene	J gene	CDR3 protein	CDR3 DNA
many	TRBD2	TRBV6-5	TRBJ2-7	CASSRGASGSNEQYF	TGTGCCAGCAGTAGAGGGGCTAGCGGGAGTAACGAGCAGTACTTC
.	.	TRBV5-1	TRBJ1-2	CASSLTNYRDVGYGYTF	TGCGCCAGCAGCTTGACAAACTACCGGGACGTAGGCTATGGCTACACCTTC
many	.	TRBV7-2	TRBJ2-1	CASSFRRLVTYNEQFF	TGTGCCAGCAGCTTTAGACGACTAGTCACCTACAATGAGCAGTTCTTC
few	TRBD2	TRBV6-5	TRBJ2-3	CASRRLAVRDTQYF	TGTGCCAGCAGAAGACTAGCGGTCAGGGATACGCAGTATTTT
many	TRBD1	TRBV20-1	TRBJ2-7	CSARQGYEQYF	TGCAGTGCGAGACAGGGTTACGAGCAGTACTTC
.	.	TRBV11-3	TRBJ2-3	CASSLTRGETDTQYF	TGTGCCAGCAGCTTAACGAGGGGGGAAACAGATACGCAGTATTTT
few	.	TRBV24-1	TRBJ1-4	CATSDSLVEKLFF	TGTGCCACCAGTGATTCGCTGGTTGAAAAACTGTTTTTT
.	TRBD2	TRBV9	TRBJ2-7	CASSVAGTSGPYEQYF	TGTGCCAGCAGCGTAGCCGGGACTAGCGGCCCCTACGAGCAGTACTTC
.	TRBD1	TRBV24-1	TRBJ1-1	CATRGQGEVGEAFF	TGTGCCACCAGAGGACAGGGGGAGGTAGGAGAAGCTTTCTTT
many	TRBD2	TRBV9	TRBJ2-1	CASSATSGRRFEQFF	TGTGCCAGCAGCGCCACTAGCGGGAGAAGGTTTGAGCAGTTCTTC
.	.	TRBV7-3	TRBJ2-1	CASSPTSGAPSGEQFF	TGTGCCAGCAGCCCCACCTCGGGAGCCCCCTCGGGTGAGCAGTTCTTC
few	TRBD2	TRBV9	TRBJ2-1	CASSPAGGQSSYNEQFF	TGTGCCAGCAGCCCAGCGGGGGGGCAAAGCTCCTACAATGAGCAGTTCTTC
.	TRBD2	TRBV3-1	TRBJ2-1	CASSPQLAGGYDEQFF	TGTGCCAGCAGCCCCCAACTAGCGGGAGGATACGATGAGCAGTTCTTC
few	.	TRBV7-2	TRBJ2-1	CASSLTPASNEQFF	TGTGCCAGCAGCTTAACTCCCGCTAGCAATGAGCAGTTCTTC
many	.	TRBV15	TRBJ2-5	CATSRVGVGQETQYF	TGTGCCACCAGCAGGGTCGGAGTTGGGCAAGAGACCCAGTACTTC
.	.	TRBV11-3	TRBJ2-2	CASSFGGELFF	TGTGCCAGCAGCTTTGGCGGGGAGCTGTTTTTT